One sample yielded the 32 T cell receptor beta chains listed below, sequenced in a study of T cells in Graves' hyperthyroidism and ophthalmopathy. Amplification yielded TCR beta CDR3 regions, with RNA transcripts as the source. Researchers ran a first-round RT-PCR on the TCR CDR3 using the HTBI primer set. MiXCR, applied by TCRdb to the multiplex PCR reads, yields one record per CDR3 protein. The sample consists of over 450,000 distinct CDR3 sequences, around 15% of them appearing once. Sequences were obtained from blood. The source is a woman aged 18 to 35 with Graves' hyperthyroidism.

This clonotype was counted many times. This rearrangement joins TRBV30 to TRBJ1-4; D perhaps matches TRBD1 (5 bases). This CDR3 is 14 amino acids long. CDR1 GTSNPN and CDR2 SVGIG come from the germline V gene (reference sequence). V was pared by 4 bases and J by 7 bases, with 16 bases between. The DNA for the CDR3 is TGTGCCTGGACCGATCAGGGTCGGGCTGAAAAACTGTTTTTT. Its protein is CAWTDQGRAEKLFF.

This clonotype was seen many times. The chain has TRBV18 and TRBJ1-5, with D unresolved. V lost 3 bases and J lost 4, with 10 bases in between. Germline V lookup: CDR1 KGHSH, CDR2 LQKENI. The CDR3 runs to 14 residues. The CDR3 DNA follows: TGTGCCAGCTCACCTTTGGTAGAGAATCAGCCCCAGCATTTT. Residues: CASSPLVENQPQHF.

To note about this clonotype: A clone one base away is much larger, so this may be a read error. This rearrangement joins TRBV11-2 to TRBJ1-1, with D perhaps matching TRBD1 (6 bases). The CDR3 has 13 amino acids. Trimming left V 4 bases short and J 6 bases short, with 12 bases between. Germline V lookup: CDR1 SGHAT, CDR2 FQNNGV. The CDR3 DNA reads TGTGCCAGCAGCTCCCCAGGGGTCTCTGAAGCTTTCTTT. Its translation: CASSSPGVSEAFF.

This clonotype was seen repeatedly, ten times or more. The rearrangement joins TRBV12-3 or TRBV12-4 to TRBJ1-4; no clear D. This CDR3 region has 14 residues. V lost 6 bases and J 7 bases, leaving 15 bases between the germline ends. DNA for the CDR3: TGTGCCAGCAGCCCTCCAGGAGGCTTTGAAAAACTGTTTTTT. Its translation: CASSPPGGFEKLFF.

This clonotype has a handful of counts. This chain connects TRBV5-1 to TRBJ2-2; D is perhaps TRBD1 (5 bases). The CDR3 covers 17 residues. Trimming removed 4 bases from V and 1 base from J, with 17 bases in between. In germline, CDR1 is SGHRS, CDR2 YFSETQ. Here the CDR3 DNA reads TGCGCCAGCAGCCCCCTGACAGCTCAACTGAACACCGGGGAGCTGTTTTTT. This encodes CASSPLTAQLNTGELFF.

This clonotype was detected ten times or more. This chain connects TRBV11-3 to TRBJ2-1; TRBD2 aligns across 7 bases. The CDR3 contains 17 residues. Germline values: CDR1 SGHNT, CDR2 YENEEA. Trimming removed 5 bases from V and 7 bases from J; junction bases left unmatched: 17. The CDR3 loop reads CASSPHRLAEGINEQFF. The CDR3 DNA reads TGTGCCAGCAGCCCTCACCGACTAGCAGAGGGAATTAATGAGCAGTTCTTC.

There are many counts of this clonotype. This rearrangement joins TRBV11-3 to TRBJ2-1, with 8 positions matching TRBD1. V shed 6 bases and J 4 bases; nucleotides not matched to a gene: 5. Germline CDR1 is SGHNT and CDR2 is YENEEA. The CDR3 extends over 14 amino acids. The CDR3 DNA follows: TGTGCCAGCAGTCAACAGGGGGGATACAATGAGCAGTTCTTC. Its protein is CASSQQGGYNEQFF.

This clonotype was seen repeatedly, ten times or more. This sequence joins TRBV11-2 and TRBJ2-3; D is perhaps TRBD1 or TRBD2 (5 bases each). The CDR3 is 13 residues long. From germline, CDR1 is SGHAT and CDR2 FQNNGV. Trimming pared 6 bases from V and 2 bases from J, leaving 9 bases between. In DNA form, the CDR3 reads TGTGCCAGCAGGACTGGGACCACAGATACGCAGTATTTT. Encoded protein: CASRTGTTDTQYF.

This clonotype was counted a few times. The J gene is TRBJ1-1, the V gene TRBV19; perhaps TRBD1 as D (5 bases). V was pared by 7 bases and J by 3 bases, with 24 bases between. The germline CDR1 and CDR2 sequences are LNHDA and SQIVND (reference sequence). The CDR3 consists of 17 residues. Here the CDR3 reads CASNPGGFRAGYTEAFF. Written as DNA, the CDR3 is TGTGCCAGTAACCCAGGAGGGTTCAGGGCGGGTTACACTGAAGCTTTCTTT. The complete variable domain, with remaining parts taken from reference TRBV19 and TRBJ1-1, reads DGGITQSPKYLFRKEGQNVTLSCEQNLNHDAMYWYRQDPGQGLRLIYYSQIVNDFQKGDIAEGYSVSREKKESFPLTVTSAQKNPTAFYLCASNPGGFRAGYTEAFFGQGTRLTVV.

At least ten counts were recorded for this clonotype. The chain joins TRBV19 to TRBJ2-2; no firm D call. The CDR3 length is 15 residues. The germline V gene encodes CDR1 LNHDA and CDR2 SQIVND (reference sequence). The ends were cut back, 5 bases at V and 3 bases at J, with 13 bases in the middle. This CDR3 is CASSPDWTDTGELFF. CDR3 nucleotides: TGTGCCAGTAGTCCCGACTGGACGGACACCGGGGAGCTGTTTTTT.

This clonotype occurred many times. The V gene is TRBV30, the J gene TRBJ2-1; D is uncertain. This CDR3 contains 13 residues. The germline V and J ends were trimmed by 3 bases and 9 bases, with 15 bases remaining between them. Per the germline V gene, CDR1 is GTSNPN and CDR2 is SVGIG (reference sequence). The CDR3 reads CAWRSGDLGEQFF. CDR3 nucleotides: TGTGCCTGGAGGTCCGGTGACCTGGGTGAGCAGTTCTTC.

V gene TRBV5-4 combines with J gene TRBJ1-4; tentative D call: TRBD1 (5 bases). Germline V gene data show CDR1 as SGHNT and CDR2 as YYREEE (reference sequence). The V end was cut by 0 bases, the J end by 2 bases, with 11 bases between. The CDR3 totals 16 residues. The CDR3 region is CASSLDTAGTNEKLFF. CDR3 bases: TGTGCCAGCAGCTTGGATACGGCAGGGACTAATGAAAAACTGTTTTTT.

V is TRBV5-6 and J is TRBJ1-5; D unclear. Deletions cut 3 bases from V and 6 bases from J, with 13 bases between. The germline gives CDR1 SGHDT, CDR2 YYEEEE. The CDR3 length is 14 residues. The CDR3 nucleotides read TGTGCCAGCAGCTCCGCCCGGTGGGGTCAGCCCCAGCATTTT. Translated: CASSSARWGQPQHF.

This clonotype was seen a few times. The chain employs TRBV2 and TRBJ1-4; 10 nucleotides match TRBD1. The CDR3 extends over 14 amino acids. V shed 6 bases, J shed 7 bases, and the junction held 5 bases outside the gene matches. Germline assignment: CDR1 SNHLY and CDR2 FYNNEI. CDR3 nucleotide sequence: TGTGCCAGCAGACCGGGACAGGGGACTGAAAAACTGTTTTTT. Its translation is CASRPGQGTEKLFF.

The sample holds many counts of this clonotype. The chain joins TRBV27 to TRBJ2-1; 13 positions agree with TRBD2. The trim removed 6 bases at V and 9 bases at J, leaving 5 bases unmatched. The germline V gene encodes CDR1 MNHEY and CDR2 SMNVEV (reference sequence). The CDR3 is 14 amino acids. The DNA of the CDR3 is TGTGCCAGCAGCCGACTAGCGGGAGGTGCTGAGCAGTTCTTC. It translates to CASSRLAGGAEQFF.

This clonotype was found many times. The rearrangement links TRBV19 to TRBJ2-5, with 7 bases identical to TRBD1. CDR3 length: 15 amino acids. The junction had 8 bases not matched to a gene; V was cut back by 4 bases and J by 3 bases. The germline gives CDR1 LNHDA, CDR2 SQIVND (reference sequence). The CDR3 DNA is TGTGCCAGTAGTAAGACAGGGCGGGCGAAAGAGACCCAGTACTTC. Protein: CASSKTGRAKETQYF.

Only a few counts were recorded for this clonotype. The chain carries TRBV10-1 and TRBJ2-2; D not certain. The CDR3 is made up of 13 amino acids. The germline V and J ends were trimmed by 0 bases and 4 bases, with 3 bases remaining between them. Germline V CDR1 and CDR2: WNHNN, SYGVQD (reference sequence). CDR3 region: CASSESSTGELFF. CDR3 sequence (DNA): TGCGCCAGCAGTGAGTCAAGCACCGGGGAGCTGTTTTTT.

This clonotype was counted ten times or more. CDR3 in amino acids: CASTSGENTEAFF. The CDR3 DNA is TGTGCCAGCACATCCGGGGAGAACACTGAAGCTTTCTTT. The rearrangement uses TRBV5-4 and TRBJ1-1, with no clear D. Germline V gene lookup returns CDR1 SGHNT and CDR2 YYREEE (reference sequence). The V and J ends lost 6 bases and 1 base respectively, with 10 bases between them. This CDR3 has 13 amino acids.

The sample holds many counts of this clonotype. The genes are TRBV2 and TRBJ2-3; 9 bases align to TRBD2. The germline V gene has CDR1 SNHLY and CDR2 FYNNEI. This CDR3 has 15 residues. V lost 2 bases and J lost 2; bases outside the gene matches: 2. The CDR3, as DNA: TGTGCCAGCAGTGAACCTAGCGGGGACACAGATACGCAGTATTTT. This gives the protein CASSEPSGDTDTQYF. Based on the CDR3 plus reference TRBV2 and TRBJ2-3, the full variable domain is EPEVTQTPSHQVTQMGQEVILRCVPISNHLYFYWYRQILGQKVEFLVSFYNNEISEKSEIFDDQFSVERPDGSNFTLKIRSTKLEDSAMYFCASSEPSGDTDTQYFGPGTRLTVL.

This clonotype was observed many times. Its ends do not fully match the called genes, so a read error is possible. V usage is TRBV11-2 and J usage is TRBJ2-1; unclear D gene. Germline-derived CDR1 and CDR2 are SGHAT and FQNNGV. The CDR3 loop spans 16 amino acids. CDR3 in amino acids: CASSIEDTYSYNEQFF. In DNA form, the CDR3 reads TGTGCCAGCAGCATAGAAGACACTTACTCCTACAATGAGCAGTTCTTC.

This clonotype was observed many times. CDR3 nucleotides: TGTGCCAGCAGTTTAGCACAGGGGGCTGAATTATATGGCTACACCTTC. Protein sequence: CASSLAQGAELYGYTF. The chain couples TRBV12-3 or TRBV12-4 to TRBJ1-2, with TRBD1 identical over 9 bases. V was pared by 0 bases and J by 5 bases, with 7 bases of the junction left unmatched. The CDR3 is 16 amino acids.

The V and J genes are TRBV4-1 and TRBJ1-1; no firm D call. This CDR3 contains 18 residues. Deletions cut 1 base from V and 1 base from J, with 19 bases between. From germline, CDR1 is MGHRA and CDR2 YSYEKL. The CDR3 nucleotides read TGCGCCAGCAGCCAAGTATTAAGGAGTCTACTTCCGAACACTGAAGCTTTCTTT. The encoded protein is CASSQVLRSLLPNTEAFF.

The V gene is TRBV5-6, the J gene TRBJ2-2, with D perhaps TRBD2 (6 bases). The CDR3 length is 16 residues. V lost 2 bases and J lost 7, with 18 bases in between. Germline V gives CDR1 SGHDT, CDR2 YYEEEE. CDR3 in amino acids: CASSFGDSTGGGELFF. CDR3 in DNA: TGTGCCAGCAGCTTCGGGGACTCCACCGGGGGCGGGGAGCTGTTTTTT.

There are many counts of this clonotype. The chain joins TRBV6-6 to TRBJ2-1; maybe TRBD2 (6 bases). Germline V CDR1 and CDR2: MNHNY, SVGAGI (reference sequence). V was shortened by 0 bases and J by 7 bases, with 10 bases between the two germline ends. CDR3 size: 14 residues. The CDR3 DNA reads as TGTGCCAGCAGTTACTCTCGGGAGCGGAATGAGCAGTTCTTC. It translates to CASSYSRERNEQFF.

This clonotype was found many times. The chain's CDR3 is CASTKGGSGNQPQHF. In DNA form, the CDR3 reads TGTGCCAGCACCAAGGGTGGGTCGGGCAATCAGCCCCAGCATTTT. This sequence joins TRBV6-1 and TRBJ1-5; no clear D. The length of the CDR3 is 15 residues. CDR1 MNHNS and CDR2 SASEGT come from the germline V gene. Trimming shortened V by 7 bases and J by 2 bases, and 15 bases separated the two germline ends.

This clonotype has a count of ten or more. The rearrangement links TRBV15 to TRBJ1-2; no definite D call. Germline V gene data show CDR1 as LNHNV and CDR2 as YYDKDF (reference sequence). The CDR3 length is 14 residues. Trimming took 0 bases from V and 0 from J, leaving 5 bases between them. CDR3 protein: CATSRELANYGYTF. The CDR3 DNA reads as TGTGCCACCAGCAGAGAACTAGCTAACTATGGCTACACCTTC.

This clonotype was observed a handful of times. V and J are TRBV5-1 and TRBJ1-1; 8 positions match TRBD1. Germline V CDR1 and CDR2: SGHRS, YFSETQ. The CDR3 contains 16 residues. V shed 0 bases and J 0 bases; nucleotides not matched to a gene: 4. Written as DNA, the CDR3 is TGCGCCAGCAGCTTGGATGGGACAGGTGTGAACACTGAAGCTTTCTTT. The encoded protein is CASSLDGTGVNTEAFF.

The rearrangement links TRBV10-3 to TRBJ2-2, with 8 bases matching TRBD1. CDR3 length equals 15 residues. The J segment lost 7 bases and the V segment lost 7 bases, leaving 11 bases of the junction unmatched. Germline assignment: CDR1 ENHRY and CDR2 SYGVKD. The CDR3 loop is CAITAGGTGGGELFF. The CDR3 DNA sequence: TGTGCCATCACCGCAGGGGGCACCGGGGGCGGGGAGCTGTTTTTT.

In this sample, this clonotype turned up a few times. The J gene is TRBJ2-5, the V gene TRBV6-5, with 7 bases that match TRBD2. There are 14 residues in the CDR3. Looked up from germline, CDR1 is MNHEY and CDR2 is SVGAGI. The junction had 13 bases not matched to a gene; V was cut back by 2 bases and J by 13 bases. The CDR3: CASSYGAGVTDTYF. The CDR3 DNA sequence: TGTGCCAGCAGTTACGGGGCGGGAGTAACGGATACGTACTTC.

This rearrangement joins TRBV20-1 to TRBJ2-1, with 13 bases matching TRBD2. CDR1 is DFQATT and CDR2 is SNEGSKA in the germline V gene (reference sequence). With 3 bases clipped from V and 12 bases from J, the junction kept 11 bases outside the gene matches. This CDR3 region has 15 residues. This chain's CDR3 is CSASLYRTSGGWQFF. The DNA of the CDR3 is TGCAGTGCTAGCCTATACCGGACTAGCGGGGGCTGGCAGTTCTTC.

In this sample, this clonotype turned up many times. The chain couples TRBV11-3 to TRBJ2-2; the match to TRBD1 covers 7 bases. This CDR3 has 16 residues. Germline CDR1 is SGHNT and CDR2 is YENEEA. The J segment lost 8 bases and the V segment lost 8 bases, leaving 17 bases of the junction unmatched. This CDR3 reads CASSPTGSTRTGELFF. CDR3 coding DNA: TGTGCCAGCTCCCCGACAGGGTCGACCCGGACGGGGGAGCTGTTTTTT.

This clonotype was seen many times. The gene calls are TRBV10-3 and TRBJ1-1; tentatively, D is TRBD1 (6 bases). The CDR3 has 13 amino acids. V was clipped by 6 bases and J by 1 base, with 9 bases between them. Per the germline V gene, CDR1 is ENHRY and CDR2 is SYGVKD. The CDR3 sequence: CAISRTENTEAFF. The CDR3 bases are TGTGCCATCAGCCGGACAGAGAACACTGAAGCTTTCTTT.